This T cell receptor beta chain was captured in a study of OX40 agonist ivuxolimab in advanced cancers. The wider study: The dose of intravenous ivuxolimab that patients received every 2 weeks ranged from 0.01 to 10 mg/kg. Study observations and caveats: The antigen specificity of the peripheral T cells (those that were expanded) was not determined.

No patient had autoimmune disease or received systemic immunosuppression. Germline CDR1 reads MNHNY; CDR2 reads SVGAGI (reference sequence). This CDR3 contains 14 residues. Trimming removed 2 bases at V and 0 bases at J, with 7 bases between. Sequencing was performed with immunoSEQ multiplex PCR; in TCRdb, only in-frame clones are kept and a portion is missing. The sample lists about 77,000 clones; approximately 83% were seen once. About this clone: Its antigen is currently unknown.

This TCR was recovered from an adult with an advanced solid tumor such as melanoma, head and neck, liver or kidney cancer. The sequenced sample was CD4+ or CD8+ T cells sorted from blood, obtained in a trial of the OX40 agonist ivuxolimab. The chain uses TRBV6-6 and TRBJ1-1; D unresolved. This chain's CDR3 is CASSYGVMNTEAFF. CDR3 DNA: TGTGCCAGCAGTTACGGGGTGATGAACACTGAAGCTTTCTTT.